This TCR beta chain was sequenced in a study of vaccination effects on CD4 cells after COVID-19. V dropped 7 bases and J dropped 1 base, with 14 bases sitting between them. CDR3 length equals 15 residues. CDR1 and CDR2 (germline): SGHTA, FQGNSA. CD4+ T cells specific for antigen were expanded with viral peptide pools by the ViraFEST assay before sequencing. Culture lasted about ten days before CD4+ T cell isolation. Nucleocapsid antibody tests were negative, and the vaccine recipients had no prior SARS-CoV-2 infection. Points on this clone: The antigen is undetermined.

Sequencing was performed with immunoSEQ multiplex PCR; in TCRdb, only in-frame clones are kept and a portion is missing. The sample has about 24,000 clones; approximately 64% are singletons. This clonotype was obtained from a human donor who received a COVID-19 vaccine. This specimen was CD4+ T cells from PBMCs cultured with HCoV-OC43 spike peptides, taken before COVID-19 vaccination. Subset described: HCoV-OC43 spike overlapping peptide pool stimulation. This sequence joins TRBV7-2 and TRBJ1-5, with unresolved D. Written as DNA, the CDR3 is TGTGCCAGCACCCCTCTGAGCGGCAGCAATCAGCCCCAGCATTTT. It is translated as CASTPLSGSNQPQHF. The whole variable domain, filled in from reference TRBV7-2 and TRBJ1-5, reads GAGVSQSPSNKVTEKGKDVELRCDPISGHTALYWYRQSLGQGLEFLIYFQGNSAPDKSGLPSDRFSAERTGGSVSTLTIQRTQQEDSAVYLCASTPLSGSNQPQHFGDGTRLSIL.